The 4 T cell receptor beta chains given below trace back to one sample, sequenced in a study of T cell responses to AZD1222 COVID-19 vaccine. Here immunoSEQ multiplex PCR was the method, and the copy in TCRdb shows in-frame clones only, minus some. This table has about 69,000 clones, roughly 85% appearing once. The material was peripheral blood, obtained 28 days after the second AZD1222 dose. The origin of the receptors is an adult who received the AZD1222 COVID-19 vaccine.

This clone showed up many times. The J gene is TRBJ1-5, the V gene TRBV4-2; tentatively, D is TRBD1 (6 bases). CDR3 length: 16 residues. V was shortened by 5 bases and J by 0 bases, with 14 bases between the two germline ends. The germline V gene encodes CDR1 LGHNA and CDR2 YNFKEQ. The CDR3 here is CASSSAGGLSNQPQHF. CDR3 bases: TGTGCCAGCAGCTCCGCGGGGGGCCTTAGCAATCAGCCCCAGCATTTT.

This chain uses TRBV5-8 with TRBJ2-1; D uncertain. The CDR3 spans 14 residues. V shed 8 bases and J shed 3 bases, with 15 bases lying between them. CDR1 and CDR2 from the germline V gene are SGHTS and YDEGEE. CDR3 DNA: TGTGCCAGTAACCCAATCTGGGTCTACAATGAGCAGTTCTTC. It translates to CASNPIWVYNEQFF.

This clone was seen just once. The V gene is TRBV11-2, the J gene TRBJ2-5; D might be TRBD1 (5 bases). V lost 5 bases to trimming and J lost 0 bases, with 10 bases between them. CDR1 is SGHAT, CDR2 FQNNGV, per germline. The CDR3 runs to 14 residues. The CDR3 DNA reads TGTGCCAGCAGCCCAGGGCACAACCAAGAGACCCAGTACTTC. This translates into CASSPGHNQETQYF.

This clone was observed a few times. This chain uses TRBV12-3 or TRBV12-4 with TRBJ2-7; TRBD1 is a possible D gene (6 bases). V was clipped by 3 bases and J by 5 bases, with 8 bases between them. The CDR3 totals 12 residues. DNA of the CDR3: TGTGCCAGCAGTTTGGGACACCACGAGCAGTACTTC. It translates to CASSLGHHEQYF.